This entry lists 29 T cell receptor beta chains sequenced from one sample in a study of response to subunit inactivated influenza vaccine (dated by TCRdb to the late 2010s). The method was RT-PCR. Sequencing instrument: Illumina HiSeq 2500. TCRdb cleaned the public reads at Q25 with fastp, built clones with MiXCR and kept in-frame beta chains. Each CDR3 protein appears once, grouped with its most common genes and DNA. For this sample the table gives approximately 530,000 distinct CDR3 sequences, of which 7.6% were detected only once. The ten most abundant clones make up 13% of the sample. The specimen comprised PBMCs from blood, sampled about 23 months after vaccination. The receptor set was obtained from a man between 50 and 75 years old who received an inactivated influenza vaccine. Donor details come from another sample of the same person, matched by shared clones.

The rearrangement joins TRBV11-2 to TRBJ1-2; a weak D match, TRBD1 (5 bases). CDR1 SGHAT and CDR2 FQNNGV come from the germline V gene. Trimming stripped 2 bases from V and 10 bases from J, with 14 bases between. The CDR3 contains 13 residues. The CDR3 nucleotides read TGTGCCAGCAGCTTACAACAGACAGATGCCTACACCTTC. This encodes CASSLQQTDAYTF.

J is TRBJ2-5 and V is TRBV12-5; a weak D match, TRBD2 (6 bases). The CDR3 covers 14 residues. Germline lookup yields CDR1 LGHNT and CDR2 FRNRAP. With 3 bases removed from V and 4 bases from J, the gap between germline ends came to 12 bases. CDR3 in amino acids: CASGFGGMVETQYF. The CDR3 region has the DNA TGTGCTAGTGGTTTCGGGGGAATGGTAGAGACCCAGTACTTC.

The chain recombines TRBV20-1 with TRBJ1-1; D remains ambiguous. The germline CDR1 and CDR2 sequences are DFQATT and SNEGSKA (reference sequence). The V end lost 0 bases, the J end lost 5 bases, and 16 bases lay between the germline ends. This CDR3 comprises 15 residues. This CDR3 reads CSARDTLPRRTEAFF. The CDR3 DNA follows: TGCAGTGCTAGAGATACTCTTCCACGGAGGACTGAAGCTTTCTTT.

This clonotype turned up a few times. The chain links TRBV7-2 to TRBJ2-1; possible D gene TRBD2, 5 bases. This CDR3 has 15 amino acids. Germline V gene lookup returns CDR1 SGHTA and CDR2 FQGNSA. V was cut by 6 bases and J by 3 bases, with 15 bases left in between. This chain's CDR3 is CASRELRGNYNEQFF. CDR3 coding DNA: TGTGCCAGCAGGGAACTCCGGGGAAACTACAATGAGCAGTTCTTC.

V is TRBV18 and J is TRBJ2-5; no clear D gene. With 3 bases removed from V and 4 bases from J, the gap between germline ends came to 12 bases. There are 14 residues in the CDR3. Germline CDR1 is KGHSH and CDR2 is LQKENI. DNA of the CDR3: TGTGCCAGCTCACCCGGACCTGTGGGAGAGACCCAGTACTTC. Translation: CASSPGPVGETQYF.

This clonotype was seen ten or more times. J is TRBJ2-7 and V is TRBV7-8; possible D gene TRBD1, 6 bases. CDR1 is SGHVS, CDR2 FQNEAQ, per germline. The CDR3 runs to 11 residues. V dropped 10 bases and J dropped 6 bases, with 13 bases sitting between them. CDR3: CATSLGGEQYF. As DNA, the CDR3 is TGTGCCACCTCATTAGGGGGCGAGCAGTACTTC. Looking up the rest from reference TRBV7-8 and TRBJ2-7 gives the full variable domain: GAGVSQSPRYKVAKRGQDVALRCDPISGHVSLFWYQQALGQGPEFLTYFQNEAQLDKSGLPSDRFFAERPEGSVSTLKIQRTQQEDSAVYLCATSLGGEQYFGPGTRLTVT.

The chain carries TRBV4-3 and TRBJ1-1; D is uncertain. Germline CDR1 and CDR2: LGHNA and YSLEER. The CDR3 is 12 residues long. V was pared by 4 bases and J by 3 bases, with 6 bases between. CDR3 region: CASSLSHTEAFF. The CDR3 coding sequence is TGCGCCAGCAGCCTCAGCCACACTGAAGCTTTCTTT.

The sample holds a few counts of this clonotype. The chain links TRBV6-2 or TRBV6-3 to TRBJ2-3, with TRBD2 matching over 7 bases. J gave up 1 base and V 0 bases, and 4 bases lay outside the gene matches. The germline CDR1 and CDR2 sequences are MNHEY and SVGEGT. The CDR3 contains 16 residues. The CDR3 here is CASSYSGLRGTDTQYF. The DNA for the CDR3 is TGTGCCAGCAGTTACTCGGGACTAAGGGGCACAGATACGCAGTATTTT.

This clonotype showed up just a few times. The J gene is TRBJ2-5, the V gene TRBV7-9; TRBD1 might be the D (6 bases). The V end lost 5 bases, the J end lost 1 base, and 11 bases lay between the germline ends. This CDR3 has 14 residues. Per the germline V gene, CDR1 is SEHNR and CDR2 is FQNEAQ (reference sequence). CDR3 in DNA: TGTGCCAGCAGCCTCAGGACAGTCCAAGAGACCCAGTACTTC. As protein: CASSLRTVQETQYF.

The V gene is TRBV27, the J gene TRBJ1-1; D is unclear. This CDR3 has 13 amino acids. V was clipped by 4 bases and J by 5 bases, with 11 bases between them. The germline CDR1 and CDR2 sequences are MNHEY and SMNVEV (reference sequence). As DNA, the CDR3 is TGTGCCAGCAGTTCCGGACGGAAAACTGAAGCTTTCTTT. It specifies CASSSGRKTEAFF.

This clonotype was counted many times. The V call is TRBV25-1, the J call TRBJ1-1; D may be TRBD1 (6 bases). This CDR3 comprises 11 residues. With 2 bases removed from V and 11 bases from J, the gap between germline ends came to 9 bases. CDR1 and CDR2 from the germline V gene are MGHDK and SYGVNS. The CDR3 loop reads CASSEGQGAFF. The CDR3 DNA sequence: TGTGCCAGCAGTGAAGGTCAGGGGGCTTTCTTT.

This clonotype was counted a few times. This rearrangement joins TRBV7-9 to TRBJ1-3; no definite D call. The germline V and J ends were trimmed by 5 bases and 0 bases, with 11 bases remaining between them. CDR3 size: 15 residues. Germline assignment: CDR1 SEHNR and CDR2 FQNEAQ (reference sequence). This CDR3 is CASSRDINSGNTIYF. The CDR3 DNA reads as TGTGCCAGCAGCCGTGACATCAACTCTGGAAACACCATATATTTT.

The chain joins TRBV28 to TRBJ2-2, with 7 bases fitting TRBD1. With 5 bases clipped from V and 8 bases from J, the junction kept 5 bases outside the gene matches. The CDR3 spans 13 residues. Germline CDR1 MDHEN, CDR2 SYDVKM. The CDR3 DNA is TGTGCCAGCAGTATAGGGACAGCTGGGGAGCTGTTTTTT. Amino acids: CASSIGTAGELFF.

This clonotype was seen at least ten times. This rearrangement joins TRBV7-2 to TRBJ1-2; 9 bases are shared with TRBD1. Germline V gene lookup returns CDR1 SGHTA and CDR2 FQGNSA. J was trimmed by 10 bases and V by 5 bases; bases with no gene match: 14. The length of the CDR3 is 15 residues. CDR3 in amino acids: CASSPHIGQGKDYTF. DNA for the CDR3: TGTGCCAGCAGCCCACACATTGGACAGGGGAAGGACTACACCTTC.

This clonotype was picked up many times. The chain links TRBV7-2 to TRBJ1-1; 7 bases align to TRBD1. Germline V lookup: CDR1 SGHTA, CDR2 FQGNSA. CDR3 size: 13 residues. V shed 4 bases, J shed 7 bases, and the junction held 6 bases outside the gene matches. CDR3 residues: CASSSRRQGEAFF. CDR3 sequence (DNA): TGTGCCAGCAGCTCGCGCCGACAGGGTGAAGCTTTCTTT.

This clonotype was detected many times. The chain employs TRBV6-5 and TRBJ1-4, with D hard to call. V lost 2 bases and J 0 bases, leaving 7 bases between the germline ends. The CDR3 spans 15 residues. Germline-derived CDR1 and CDR2 are MNHEY and SVGAGI. The CDR3 DNA sequence: TGTGCCAGCAGTTACAGCGCAGCAACTAATGAAAAACTGTTTTTT. Translated, it gives CASSYSAATNEKLFF.

The chain employs TRBV3-1 and TRBJ2-5, with 7 bases fitting TRBD2. Trimming removed 3 bases from V and 9 bases from J; junction bases left unmatched: 4. This CDR3 region has 12 residues. Per germline, CDR1 LGHDT and CDR2 YNNKEL (reference sequence). The CDR3 sequence: CASSQTRGAQYF. The CDR3 DNA reads TGTGCCAGCAGCCAGACCCGGGGGGCCCAGTACTTC.

V gene TRBV20-1 combines with J gene TRBJ2-7; TRBD1 agrees at 9 bases. With 5 bases clipped from V and 2 bases from J, the junction kept 7 bases outside the gene matches. Germline CDR1 is DFQATT and CDR2 is SNEGSKA (reference sequence). This CDR3 has 14 residues. In DNA, the CDR3 is TGCAGTGCTGAGGACAGGGGAGGTACCTACGAGCAGTACTTC. It codes for CSAEDRGGTYEQYF.

The chain employs TRBV15 and TRBJ2-2; 9 bases are a match to TRBD1. Trimming at V came to 1 base and at J to 7 bases, leaving 7 bases not matched to a gene. Germline CDR1 is LNHNV and CDR2 is YYDKDF (reference sequence). The CDR3 contains 16 residues. The CDR3 reads CATSRGGTGTVGELFF. The CDR3 DNA reads as TGTGCCACCAGCAGAGGCGGGACAGGGACGGTCGGGGAGCTGTTTTTT.

V usage is TRBV7-8 and J usage is TRBJ2-7; 7 positions agree with TRBD2. The CDR3 spans 14 residues. Per germline, CDR1 SGHVS and CDR2 FQNEAQ. V trimming: 5 bases; J trimming: 3 bases; junction bases outside the gene matches: 7. In DNA form, the CDR3 reads TGTGCCAGCAGCCCAGGCGGGGGTCTCTACGAGCAGTACTTC. It encodes CASSPGGGLYEQYF.

The J gene is TRBJ1-1, the V gene TRBV7-2; possibly TRBD1 for D (6 bases). V gave up 8 bases and J gave up 1 base, with 20 bases separating them. This CDR3 comprises 16 residues. Germline lookup yields CDR1 SGHTA and CDR2 FQGNSA. The CDR3 spells CASRGQARGWNTEAFF. CDR3 DNA: TGTGCCAGCCGGGGGCAAGCCCGGGGATGGAACACTGAAGCTTTCTTT.

At least ten counts were recorded for this clonotype. J is TRBJ2-3 and V is TRBV20-1; 8 bases line up with TRBD2. V gave up 4 bases and J gave up 4 bases; unmatched junction bases: 13. Germline V gene sequence: CDR1 DFQATT, CDR2 SNEGSKA (reference sequence). CDR3 size: 16 residues. The CDR3 DNA reads TGCAGTGCTACTATCCCCGGCGGGGGGCCCGCAGATACGCAGTATTTT. This encodes CSATIPGGGPADTQYF.

This chain connects TRBV7-8 to TRBJ2-5, with 7 nucleotides matching TRBD2. Germline V gene sequence: CDR1 SGHVS, CDR2 FQNEAQ. The CDR3 consists of 17 residues. With 1 base clipped from V and 0 bases from J, the junction kept 8 bases outside the gene matches. In DNA form, the CDR3 reads TGTGCCAGCAGCTTAGGCGGAGCGGGACCCTACCAAGAGACCCAGTACTTC. Its translation: CASSLGGAGPYQETQYF.

The table lists this clonotype with many counts. The chain recombines TRBV5-1 with TRBJ2-7; no firm D call. The CDR3 sequence is 13 residues long. The germline V and J ends were trimmed by 0 bases and 2 bases, with 6 bases remaining between them. CDR1 is SGHRS and CDR2 is YFSETQ in the germline V gene. The DNA of the CDR3 is TGCGCCAGCAGCTTGGAAACCACCTACGAGCAGTACTTC. As protein: CASSLETTYEQYF.

In this sample, this clonotype turned up a few times. The J gene is TRBJ2-3, the V gene TRBV2; maybe TRBD2 (6 bases). Per germline, CDR1 SNHLY and CDR2 FYNNEI. Trimming stripped 6 bases from V and 1 base from J, with 14 bases between. This CDR3 is 15 amino acids long. The DNA of the CDR3 is TGTGCCAGCAGGCAACAGGCTAGCGGCACAGATACGCAGTATTTT. Its protein product is CASRQQASGTDTQYF.

This chain links TRBV20-1 with TRBJ2-3; D is unresolved. Trimming took off 5 bases at V and 1 base at J, with 10 bases between the two ends. Germline V CDR1 and CDR2: DFQATT, SNEGSKA (reference sequence). This CDR3 has 13 residues. CDR3 sequence: CSADPGGTDTQYF. The CDR3 region has the DNA TGCAGTGCTGACCCGGGTGGCACAGATACGCAGTATTTT.

The V gene is TRBV5-8, the J gene TRBJ1-1; 11 nucleotides align to TRBD1. CDR1 and CDR2 from the germline V gene are SGHTS and YDEGEE. The V gene end was trimmed by 4 bases and the J gene end by 5 bases; junction bases not matched to a gene: 4. The CDR3 spans 14 residues. Here the CDR3 DNA reads TGTGCCAGCAGCAACCGGGACAGGGGGACTGAAGCTTTCTTT. It yields the protein CASSNRDRGTEAFF.

The table lists this clonotype with a few counts. The chain joins TRBV20-1 to TRBJ1-5; D gene uncertain. Germline V CDR1 and CDR2: DFQATT, SNEGSKA (reference sequence). This CDR3 has 16 amino acids. Trimming left V 0 bases short and J 2 bases short, with 14 bases between. DNA for the CDR3: TGCAGTGCTAGAGATCCCCGAGGGTATGGCAATCAGCCCCAGCATTTT. Protein: CSARDPRGYGNQPQHF.

The CDR3 spells CASSAPARANTEAFF. DNA of the CDR3: TGTGCCAGTAGTGCCCCGGCACGCGCGAATACGGAAGCTTTCTTT. This sequence joins TRBV19 and TRBJ1-1; unclear D gene. Trimming left V 5 bases short and J 8 bases short, with 21 bases between. Germline loops: CDR1 LNHDA, CDR2 SQIVND (reference sequence). This CDR3 region has 15 residues.